The rows below give T cell receptor beta chains drawn from one sample of a study of Tregs in tolerant kidney transplant recipients. Repertoires were generated with immunoSEQ multiplex PCR, while TCRdb's copy carries only in-frame clones and drops some. The repertoire holds roughly 120,000 clones, with roughly 93% as singletons. Sequencing was done on a sample of CD4+ T cells from blood. The receptors come from a human donor in good health. The CDR3 runs from the conserved cysteine through the conserved F or W. D genes are given only for firm matches. The size of a clone is reported for some rows only, either as once, few or many, or as a class for expanded clones.

>-|TRBV18|-|TRBJ2-1
TGTGCCAGCTCATCTACAGGGAGCTCCTACAATGAGCAGTTCTTC
CASSSTGSSYNEQFF
>-|TRBV30|-|TRBJ1-4
TGTGCCTGGAGTGTCCACGGAAAACTGTTTTTT
CAWSVHGKLFF
>TRBD2|TRBV18|once|TRBJ2-1
TGTGCCAGCTCACCCATCGGGGGGGCCGCCTACAATGAGCAGTTCTTC
CASSPIGGAAYNEQFF
>TRBD1|TRBV18|-|TRBJ2-3
TGTGCCAGCTCACTTCAGAGGGGACAGGGAGATACGCAGTATTTT
CASSLQRGQGDTQYF
>-|TRBV9|-|TRBJ2-7
TGTGCCAGCAGCTCCCGGGCCCTCTCCTACGAGCAGTACTTC
CASSSRALSYEQYF
>-|TRBV5-4|-|TRBJ1-2
TGTGCCAGCAGCTTGGGTTCAGGTGGATTGGGCTACACCTTC
CASSLGSGGLGYTF
>-|TRBV21-1|-|TRBJ2-7
TGTGCCAGCAGCAAAGAGGGGCCGACAGGGAGCTCCTACGAGCAGTACTTC
CASSKEGPTGSSYEQYF
>TRBD1|TRBV4-2|-|TRBJ1-5
TGTGCCAGCAGCCCTGGGACAGCCCTCGATCAGCCCCAGCATTTT
CASSPGTALDQPQHF
>-|TRBV5-1|-|TRBJ1-1
TGCGCCAGCAGCTTGGTCGCGGGTCGCACTGAAGCTTTCTTT
CASSLVAGRTEAFF
>-|TRBV18|-|TRBJ2-6
TGTGCCAGCTCACCACAAGGGGCGTCTGGGGCCAACGTCCTGACTTTC
CASSPQGASGANVLTF
>-|TRBV5-1|-|TRBJ2-5
TGCGCCAGCAGCACCCGGGATCAAGCGAGGGAGACCCAGTACTTC
CASSTRDQARETQYF
>-|TRBV18|-|TRBJ2-7
TGTGCCAGCTCATCTGCTAGCGTTCAGTCCTACGAGCAGTACTTC
CASSSASVQSYEQYF
>TRBD2|TRBV29-1|-|TRBJ2-1
TGCAGCGTTGTTAGCGGGAGCTGGAATGAGCAGTTCTTC
CSVVSGSWNEQFF
>TRBD1|TRBV5-1|-|TRBJ1-4
TGCGCCAGCAGCAGGGACAGGGGGCGGACCAATGAAAAACTGTTTTTT
CASSRDRGRTNEKLFF
>TRBD2|TRBV2|-|TRBJ2-5
TGTGCCAGCAGTGAAGACGCTAGCGGGAGATATGAGACCCAGTACTTC
CASSEDASGRYETQYF
>-|TRBV9|-|TRBJ2-1
TGTGCCAGCAGCGTAGAAGGCGGTCCCTACAATGAGCAGTTCTTC
CASSVEGGPYNEQFF
>TRBD1|TRBV5-5|-|TRBJ1-2
TGTGCCAGCAGCTTGGGAGGGACAGCAAACTATGGCTACACCTTC
CASSLGGTANYGYTF
>-|TRBV18|-|TRBJ1-1
TGTGCCAGCTCACCAAGGAGTCCGGGGGGGGCTTTCTTT
CASSPRSPGGAFF
>-|TRBV5-1|-|TRBJ1-6
TGCGCCAGCAGCTTGGCCGTGGGGAGCTCCTATAATTCACCCCTCCACTTT
CASSLAVGSSYNSPLHF
>-|TRBV28|-|TRBJ2-5
TGTGCCAGCAGTTTGGATCCAGAGACCCAGTACTTC
CASSLDPETQYF
>TRBD2|TRBV5-4|-|TRBJ2-3
TGTGCCAGCAGCTACCTAGCGGGGGGATTAACAGATACGCAGTATTTT
CASSYLAGGLTDTQYF
>TRBD1|TRBV11-2|-|TRBJ1-1
TGTGCCAGCAGCTTAGGGACAGGATACACTGAAGCTTTCTTT
CASSLGTGYTEAFF
>-|TRBV30|-|TRBJ1-3
TGTGCCTACGATAGGGGCACCTCTGGAAACACCATATATTTT
CAYDRGTSGNTIYF
>-|TRBV5-4|-|TRBJ2-1
TGTGCCAGCAGCTTCGGGGCCCCCCACTACGCTGAGCAGTTCTTC
CASSFGAPHYAEQFF
>TRBD2|TRBV6-5|-|TRBJ2-1
TGTGCCAGCAGTAATCGGGGGGTTGAGCAGTTCTTC
CASSNRGVEQFF
>-|TRBV15|-|TRBJ2-2
TGTGCCACCAGCAGCGAGTCTCCCCGACTTGGTCCGGACACCGGGGAGCTGTTTTTT
CATSSESPRLGPDTGELFF
>TRBD1|TRBV2|-|TRBJ1-6
TGTGCCAGCAGTGCGGGGACAGGTGTATCTCCCCTCCACTTT
CASSAGTGVSPLHF
>TRBD2|TRBV29-1|few|TRBJ2-5
TGCAGCGCCCGGGGCGGGGGTGGAGAGACCCAGTACTTC
CSARGGGGETQYF
>-|TRBV6-5|-|TRBJ1-2
TGTGCCAGCAGGGCAGGGGCTCTCTATGGCTACACCTTC
CASRAGALYGYTF
>TRBD1|TRBV25-1|-|TRBJ1-5
TGTGCCAGCAGTGGGGGACAGTTTAGCAATCAGCCCCAGCATTTT
CASSGGQFSNQPQHF
>-|TRBV18|-|TRBJ2-7
TGTGCCAGCTCACCGGTGGCTCTCGACTACGAGCAGTACTTC
CASSPVALDYEQYF
>-|TRBV5-4|-|TRBJ1-2
TGTGCCAGCAGCTTGAGGGACCAGAACTATGGCTACACCTTC
CASSLRDQNYGYTF
>-|TRBV7-9|-|TRBJ1-2
TGTGCCAGCAGATTTGCGGGGAATAACTATGGCTACACCTTC
CASRFAGNNYGYTF
>-|TRBV18|-|TRBJ2-1
TGTGCCAGCTCCCGCGGGAACGGTGAGCAGTTCTTC
CASSRGNGEQFF
>-|TRBV5-6|-|TRBJ1-2
TGTGCCAGCAGCTTGGGGGTGAGCTATGGCTACACCTTC
CASSLGVSYGYTF
>-|TRBV2|-|TRBJ2-5
TGTGCCAGCAAAGGGCAGGGGCAGACCCAGTACTTC
CASKGQGQTQYF
>TRBD2|TRBV15|-|TRBJ2-3
TGTGCCACCAGCATTCTAGCGGGAGGGCGAGATACGCAGTATTTT
CATSILAGGRDTQYF
>TRBD2|TRBV7-3|once|TRBJ2-1
TGTGCCAGCAGCCTTAGCGGGGTAAGCTCCAATGAGCAGTTCTTC
CASSLSGVSSNEQFF
>-|TRBV27|-|TRBJ1-1
TGTGCCAGCAGTTTATCGGGAGGGAACACTGAAGCTTTCTTT
CASSLSGGNTEAFF
>-|TRBV6-1|once|TRBJ1-2
TGTGCCAGCAGTGAAAATGGGAGAAGCGGCTACACCTTC
CASSENGRSGYTF
>TRBD1|TRBV10-2|-|TRBJ1-5
TGCGCCAGCAGTGAGCAGGGGGCGAATCAGCCCCAGCATTTT
CASSEQGANQPQHF
>TRBD1|TRBV6-4|-|TRBJ1-2
TGTGCCAGCAGTCCATCTTCGGGACAGACGAGAAACTACTATGGCTACACCTTC
CASSPSSGQTRNYYGYTF
>TRBD2|TRBV10-1|once|TRBJ2-1
TGCGCCAGCAGTGAGTCGGGGACTAGCAACTACAATGAGCAGTTCTTC
CASSESGTSNYNEQFF
>-|TRBV4-1|-|TRBJ2-7
TGCGCCAGCAGCCAAGATCTGAGCGGGTTAACCTACGAGCAGTACTTC
CASSQDLSGLTYEQYF
>-|TRBV7-9|-|TRBJ2-1
TGTGCCAGCTCCCCAGCGGACAACTACAATGAGCAGTTCTTC
CASSPADNYNEQFF
>-|TRBV6-5|-|TRBJ1-2
TGTGCCATTAGGACCCGGACGACCTATGGCTACACCTTC
CAIRTRTTYGYTF
>TRBD1|TRBV19|once|TRBJ1-1
TGTGCCAGTAGTGTTAGGGGACAGGGTGAAGCTTTCTTT
CASSVRGQGEAFF
>TRBD1|TRBV9|-|TRBJ2-3
TGTGCCAGCAGCCCTTCCGGACAGGCTCGAACAGATACGCAGTATTTT
CASSPSGQARTDTQYF
>TRBD1|TRBV7-7|-|TRBJ1-2
TGTGCTAGCATCTTCGAAAGGGACAGAAAAAGATTCTACACCTTC
CASIFERDRKRFYTF
>-|TRBV28|-|TRBJ2-2
TGTGCCAGCAGTTTTATTGGATCGAACACCGGGGAGCTGTTTTTT
CASSFIGSNTGELFF